This T cell receptor beta chain was recovered during a study of blood T cell repertoires in COVID-19. Study details: The origin of the acute and convalescent COVID-19 samples was the United States, Italy and Spain. T cells, B-cell-depleted T cells, or PBMCs provided the cDNA or gDNA that served as material.

Authors' processing steps: Estimation of nucleated cell counts relied on the amplification of reference gene primers. TCRdb's copy holds only in-frame clones and misses some; the assay was immunoSEQ multiplex PCR. The V and J calls and clone size come from that table; D and trimming were worked out from the DNA. The table has some 90,000 clones, 70% to 90% seen once. The sequence was collected from a man at least 80 years old with active or convalescent COVID-19. The sample consisted of peripheral blood.

The CDR3 loop is CASSDSGSGYEQYF. Written as DNA, the CDR3 is TGTGCCAGCAGTGATAGCGGGAGTGGCTACGAGCAGTACTTC. This chain links TRBV6-1 with TRBJ2-7, with 9 bases identical to TRBD2. J lost 3 bases, V lost 3 bases, and 3 bases had no gene match. This CDR3 is built from 14 residues. The germline CDR1 and CDR2 sequences are MNHNS and SASEGT.